A single sample gave rise to the 3 T cell receptor beta chains below, sequenced in a study of cytomegalovirus exposure and HLA in healthy donors. Clones were sequenced by immunoSEQ multiplex PCR, and TCRdb holds only the in-frame ones, with some missing. The table lists 180,000 or so clones, about 79% of them singletons. Input material: PBMCs. The receptors here all came from a woman aged 25 to 39 in good health and CMV-seropositive.

The chain employs TRBV5-1 and TRBJ1-3; the D gene is possibly TRBD1 (5 bases). V was pared by 0 bases and J by 8 bases, with 6 bases between. Germline CDR1 reads SGHRS; CDR2 reads YFSETQ. This CDR3 is 12 amino acids long. The CDR3 nucleotides are TGCGCCAGCAGCTTGGAAGGGGACACCATATATTTT. Translated, it gives CASSLEGDTIYF.

The rearrangement uses TRBV5-4 and TRBJ2-3; TRBD2 aligns across 10 bases. Per the germline V gene, CDR1 is SGHNT and CDR2 is YYREEE (reference sequence). This CDR3 is 15 amino acids long. The V segment lost 1 base and the J segment 2 bases; nucleotides outside the gene matches: 1. CDR3: CASSLTSGATDTQYF. CDR3 nucleotide sequence: TGTGCCAGCAGCTTGACTAGCGGGGCCACAGATACGCAGTATTTT.

CDR3 nucleotide sequence: TGTGCCAGTAGTACCATCAGACGGAGGGGTAACAATGAGCAGTTCTTC. The encoded protein is CASSTIRRRGNNEQFF. The chain couples TRBV19 to TRBJ2-1; possible D gene TRBD2, 6 bases. The V end lost 4 bases, the J end lost 5 bases, and 18 bases lay between the germline ends. From germline, CDR1 is LNHDA and CDR2 SQIVND (reference sequence). The length of the CDR3 is 16 residues. The whole variable domain, filled in from reference TRBV19 and TRBJ2-1, reads DGGITQSPKYLFRKEGQNVTLSCEQNLNHDAMYWYRQDPGQGLRLIYYSQIVNDFQKGDIAEGYSVSREKKESFPLTVTSAQKNPTAFYLCASSTIRRRGNNEQFFGPGTRLTVL.